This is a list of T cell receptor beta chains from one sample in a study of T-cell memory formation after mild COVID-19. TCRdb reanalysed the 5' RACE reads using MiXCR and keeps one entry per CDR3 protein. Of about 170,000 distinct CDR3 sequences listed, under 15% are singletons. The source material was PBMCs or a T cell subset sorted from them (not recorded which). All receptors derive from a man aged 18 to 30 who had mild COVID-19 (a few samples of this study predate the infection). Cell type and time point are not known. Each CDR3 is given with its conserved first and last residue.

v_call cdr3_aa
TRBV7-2 CASSILLTNQPQHF
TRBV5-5 CASSSQPTGGEAFF
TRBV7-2 CASRTAPGTQYF
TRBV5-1 CASSLLGVSGNTIYF
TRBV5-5 CASSQGVPGQPQHF
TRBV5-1 CASSLMGYEQFF
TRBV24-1 CATSDPHTLAGGIYNEQFF
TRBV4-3 CASSQDYGSATNEKLFF
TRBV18 CASSPFVQGDGYTF
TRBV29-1 CSVRPGTGWEQYF
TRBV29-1 CSVAREGLAGRETQYF
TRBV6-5 CASSYRGKDTQYF
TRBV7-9 CASSPGLAGTSYNEQFF
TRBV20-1 CSASPSRDQPQHF
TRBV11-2 CASSRLGQGAGDYTF
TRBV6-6 CASSYPQGLAGGKNIQYF
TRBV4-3 CASSQVGREGNQPQHF
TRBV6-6 CASSYSQTGSYEQYF
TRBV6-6 CASSDRDEGANVLTF
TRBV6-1 CASSAQPMGDEQFF